This T cell receptor beta chain was recorded in a study of Graves' ophthalmopathy and Graves' hyperthyroidism listed by TCRdb under 2018. In terms of the full investigation: A patient counted as having stable hyperthyroidism if there was no progression to ophthalmopathy within 18 months of follow-up. TCR beta repertoire signatures were used to distinguish Graves' ophthalmopathy from Graves' hyperthyroidism and to predict progression to ophthalmopathy. In total, approximately 130 blood samples were TCR-sequenced: 40 to 45 ophthalmopathy, under 85 hyperthyroidism and 17 hyperthyroidism-to-ophthalmopathy patients. To explore V-J signatures that distinguish ophthalmopathy from hyperthyroidism, a discovery set of 100 patients was enrolled, made up of roughly 41 with ophthalmopathy and fewer than 60 with stable hyperthyroidism. An independent validation cohort was composed of roughly 18 hyperthyroidism patients and around 15 patients who later progressed from hyperthyroidism to ophthalmopathy. In more than five hyperthyroidism patients, T-cell repertoires of thyroid tissue and blood were compared. Once sampling was done, hyperthyroidism patients were given methimazole at a starting dose of 30 mg daily, while ophthalmopathy patients were given high-dose intravenous methylprednisolone. What the work shows at the level of the full study, not this receptor alone: In validation, the model predicted ophthalmopathy progression with 70.59% sensitivity and 72.22% specificity; roughly 11 predicted patients were CT-confirmed with GO in a median of 6.5 months. The 13-signature model separated ophthalmopathy from stable hyperthyroidism with roughly 89% sensitivity and 81.08% specificity in cross-validation, and 80%/75% in the test set. Most expanded thyroid clonotypes with a frequency above 0.001 also appeared in blood, which suggests that blood repertoires may reflect the immune response in the thyroid. Sample size was not statistically predetermined, and group allocation was not concealed from the investigators.

For repertoire sequencing, TCR beta CDR3 regions were amplified from RNA transcripts. HTBI primers and the Qiagen OneStep RT-PCR kit were used in a first-round RT-PCR, which was followed by a second-round multiplex PCR, size selection and purification. Libraries were sequenced on an Illumina HiSeq2000 using paired-end 100 bp reads. The paper's data handling went like this. SOAPnuke was used to process the reads, throwing out any read that had adapters, had uncalled bases, had a mean Phred below 15, or lacked an exact constant-primer or identifier match. High-quality paired reads were merged with COPE v1.2.5. Each unique nucleotide sequence was treated as a clonotype, and MiTCR v1.1 was used to align the clonotypes to the IMGT TRB V, D and J references. Only V-J combinations with frequency above 0.0001 were analysed, covering 99.2% of repertoires. A TCR clonal expansion and chaos score per V-J combination was defined as the ratio of F50 clonal expansion to chaos observed in the TCRdist matrix. Welch's t-statistics and random forest were used to reduce the features to approximately 13 V-J combinations, which were then used as input to a naive Bayes classifier. The Morisita-Horn index was used to measure how similar the thyroid and blood repertoires were. The public reads were reprocessed in TCRdb via fastp at Q25 and MiXCR, keeping in-frame beta chains. Every entry covers one CDR3 protein and lists the most common genes and DNA from its rows. TCRdb's processing, not the authors', yielded these V and J calls. For this sample there are about 550,000 distinct CDR3 sequences; approximately 35% appear just once. Jointly, the top ten make up roughly 4% of the sample.

This clonotype was found many times. There is no known antigen for this receptor. No much larger clonotype is one base removed from it; base qualities were not supplied. Trimmed from V: 5 bases; trimmed from J: 0 bases; junction bases lacking a gene match: 5. From the germline V gene, CDR1 is ENHRY and CDR2 is SYGVKD. The CDR3 covers 15 residues, taking in both the cysteine and the phenylalanine. The entry retains the CDR3 DNA only, 45 bases that are in frame from base 1. The hyperthyroidism patients were 18 to 65 years old and newly diagnosed, with a disease duration of less than 2 months. Anyone with other autoimmune diseases, uncontrolled infections, pregnancy or lactation was excluded from the study. Diagnosis was based on clinical symptoms, serum thyroxine, TRAb, thyroid ultrasound and orbital computed tomography. Total RNA was extracted using Trizol reagent, and RNA quality was checked on an Agilent 2100 Bioanalyzer.

The receptor's source is an adult man with Graves' hyperthyroidism. The chain employs TRBV10-3 and TRBJ1-1; 8 bases in the middle match TRBD1. Sample: peripheral blood or thyroid tissue (not recorded which). The CDR3 has the sequence CAISQDRGLNTEAFF. The DNA is TGTGCCATCAGTCAAGACAGGGGACTGAACACTGAAGCTTTCTTT.